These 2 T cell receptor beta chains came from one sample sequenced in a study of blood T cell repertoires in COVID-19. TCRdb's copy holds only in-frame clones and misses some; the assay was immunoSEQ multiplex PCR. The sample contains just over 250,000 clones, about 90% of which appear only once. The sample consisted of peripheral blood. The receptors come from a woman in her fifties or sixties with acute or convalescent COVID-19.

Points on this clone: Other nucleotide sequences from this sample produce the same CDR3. CDR3 coding DNA: TGTGCCAGCTCACCACGTACAGGGGGCGGCGAAAAACTGTTTTTT. Translation gives CASSPRTGGGEKLFF. This chain links TRBV18 with TRBJ1-4, with TRBD1 identical over 9 bases. The junction had 5 bases not matched to a gene; V was cut back by 1 base and J by 8 bases. The CDR3 is 15 residues long. Germline CDR1 KGHSH, CDR2 LQKENI. The full variable domain, completed using reference TRBV18 and TRBJ1-4, is NAGVMQNPRHLVRRRGQEARLRCSPMKGHSHVYWYRQLPEEGLKFMVYLQKENIIDESGMPKERFSAEFPKEGPSILRIQQVVRGDSAAYFCASSPRTGGGEKLFFGSGTQLSVL.

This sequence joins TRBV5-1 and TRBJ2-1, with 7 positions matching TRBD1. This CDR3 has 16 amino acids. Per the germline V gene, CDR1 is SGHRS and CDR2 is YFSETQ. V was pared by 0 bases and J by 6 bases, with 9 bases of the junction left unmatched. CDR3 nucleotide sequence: TGCGCCAGCAGCTTGGTCTTCGGGACAGACGTCAATGAGCAGTTCTTC. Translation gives CASSLVFGTDVNEQFF.